This TCR beta chain was identified during a study of immune evolution from preneoplasia to lung adenocarcinoma. Overall study results and limits: Compared with EGFR-mutant or double wild-type lesions, KRAS-mutant nodules were more clonal.

Method: immunoSEQ multiplex PCR; TCRdb's copy keeps in-frame clones and lacks some. The table has around 39,000 clones, 74% seen once; the top ten hold roughly 6.1%. The V and J ends lost 2 bases and 5 bases respectively, with 18 bases between them. Per germline, CDR1 MNHNS and CDR2 SASEGT. The CDR3 has 16 amino acids. Turning to this clone: Its antigen is as yet unknown.

Material for sequencing was FFPE invasive lung adenocarcinoma tissue. The rearrangement joins TRBV6-1 to TRBJ1-2, with no clear D. This clonotype was obtained from a person in their sixties with lung adenocarcinoma. In DNA form, the CDR3 reads TGTGCCAGCAGTGAACTAGTAGCCAGTCCTTCTTATGGCTACACCTTC. Encoded protein: CASSELVASPSYGYTF.